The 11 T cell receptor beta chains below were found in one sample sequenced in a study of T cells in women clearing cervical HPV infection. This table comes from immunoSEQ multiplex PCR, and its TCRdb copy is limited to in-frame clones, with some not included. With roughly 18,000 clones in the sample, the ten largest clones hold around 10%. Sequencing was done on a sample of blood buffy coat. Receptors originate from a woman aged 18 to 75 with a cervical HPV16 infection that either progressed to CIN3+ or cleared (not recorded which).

CDR3 bases read: TGTGCCAGCACATACTCTGGACTAGCGGGAGTCTACAATGAG. Its protein product is CASTYSGLAGVYNE. From start to end, the CDR3 is CASTYSGLAGVYNEQFF. The chain carries TRBV2 and TRBJ2-1; 13 bases map to TRBD2. From the germline J gene comes the end of the CDR3, since the read stops 3 residues before it. CDR1 SNHLY and CDR2 FYNNEI come from the germline V gene. The CDR3 runs 17 residues. After removal of 7 bases from V and 3 bases from J, the junction contained 9 bases not matched to a gene.

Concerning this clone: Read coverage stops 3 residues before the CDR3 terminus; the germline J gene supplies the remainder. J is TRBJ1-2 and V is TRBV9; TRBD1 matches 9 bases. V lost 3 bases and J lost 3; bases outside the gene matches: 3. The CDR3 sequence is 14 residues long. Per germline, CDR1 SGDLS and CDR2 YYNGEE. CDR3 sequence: CASSARDRDYGYTF. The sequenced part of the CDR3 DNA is TGTGCCAGCAGCGCCAGGGACAGGGACTATGGC.

The CDR3 region is CASSRTGSTGELFF. The sequenced CDR3 bases are TGTGCCAGCAGCCGGACAGGGAGCACCGGGGAG. The J gene is TRBJ2-2, the V gene TRBV28; TRBD1 aligns across 8 bases. The observed sequence ends 3 residues before the CDR3 terminus, with the missing tail filled in from the germline J gene. The germline CDR1 and CDR2 sequences are MDHEN and SYDVKM. V lost 6 bases, J lost 4 bases, and 4 bases stayed unmatched. The CDR3 is 14 amino acids.

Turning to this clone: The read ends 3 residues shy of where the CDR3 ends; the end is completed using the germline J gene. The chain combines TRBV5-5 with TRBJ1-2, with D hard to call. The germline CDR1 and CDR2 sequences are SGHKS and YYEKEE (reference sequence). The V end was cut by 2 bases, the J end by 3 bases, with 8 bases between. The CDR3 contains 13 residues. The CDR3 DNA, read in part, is TGTGCCAGCAGCTTTTACGGGGACTATGGC. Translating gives CASSFYGDYG. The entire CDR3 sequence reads CASSFYGDYGYTF.

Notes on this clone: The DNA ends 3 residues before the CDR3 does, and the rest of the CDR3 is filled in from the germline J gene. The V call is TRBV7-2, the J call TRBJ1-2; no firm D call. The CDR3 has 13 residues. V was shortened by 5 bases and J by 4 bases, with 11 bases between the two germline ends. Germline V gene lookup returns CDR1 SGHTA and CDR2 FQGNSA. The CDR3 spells CASSPHRPYGYTF. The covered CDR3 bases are TGTGCCAGCAGCCCTCACAGACCCTATGGC.

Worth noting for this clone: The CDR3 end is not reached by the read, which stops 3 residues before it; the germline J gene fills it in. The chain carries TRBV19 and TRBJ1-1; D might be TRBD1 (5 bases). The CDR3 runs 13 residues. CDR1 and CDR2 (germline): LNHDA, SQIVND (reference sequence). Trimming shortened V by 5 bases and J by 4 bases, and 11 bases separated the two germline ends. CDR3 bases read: TGTGCCAGTAGTGAGGGGCCGACCACTGAA. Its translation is CASSEGPTTE. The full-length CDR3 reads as CASSEGPTTEAFF.

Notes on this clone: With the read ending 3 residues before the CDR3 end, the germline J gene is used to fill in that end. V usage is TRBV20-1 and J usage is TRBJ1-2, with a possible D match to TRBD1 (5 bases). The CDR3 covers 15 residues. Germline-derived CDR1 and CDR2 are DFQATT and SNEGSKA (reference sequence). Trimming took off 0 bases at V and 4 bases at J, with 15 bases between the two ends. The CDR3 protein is CSARDYDRIFYGYTF. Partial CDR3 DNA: TGCAGTGCTAGAGATTATGACAGAATCTTCTATGGC.

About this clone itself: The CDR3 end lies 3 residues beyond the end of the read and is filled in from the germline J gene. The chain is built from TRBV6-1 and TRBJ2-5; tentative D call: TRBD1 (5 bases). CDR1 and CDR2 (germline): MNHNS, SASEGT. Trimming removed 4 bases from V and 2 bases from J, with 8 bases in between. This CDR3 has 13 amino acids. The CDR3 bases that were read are TGTGCCAGCAGTGGGACATATCAAGAGACC. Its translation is CASSGTYQET. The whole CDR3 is CASSGTYQETQYF.

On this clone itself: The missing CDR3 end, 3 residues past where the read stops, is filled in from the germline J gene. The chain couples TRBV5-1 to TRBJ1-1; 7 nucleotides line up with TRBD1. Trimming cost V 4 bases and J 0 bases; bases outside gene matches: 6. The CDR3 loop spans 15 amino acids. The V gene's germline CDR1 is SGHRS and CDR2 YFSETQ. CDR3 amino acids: CASSVGDRMNTEAFF. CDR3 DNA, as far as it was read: TGCGCCAGCAGCGTGGGGGACAGAATGAACACTGAA.

The part of the CDR3 DNA that was read is TGTGCCAGCAGCCCCCGGGACAGCAACACTGAA. Translating it yields CASSPRDSNTE. The entire CDR3 reads CASSPRDSNTEAFF. This chain connects TRBV7-8 to TRBJ1-1, with 7 bases that match TRBD1. Coverage ceases 3 residues before the CDR3 finishes, and the germline J gene fills in the end. The V gene end was trimmed by 5 bases and the J gene end by 2 bases; junction bases not matched to a gene: 5. This CDR3 region has 14 residues. Germline loops: CDR1 SGHVS, CDR2 FQNEAQ.

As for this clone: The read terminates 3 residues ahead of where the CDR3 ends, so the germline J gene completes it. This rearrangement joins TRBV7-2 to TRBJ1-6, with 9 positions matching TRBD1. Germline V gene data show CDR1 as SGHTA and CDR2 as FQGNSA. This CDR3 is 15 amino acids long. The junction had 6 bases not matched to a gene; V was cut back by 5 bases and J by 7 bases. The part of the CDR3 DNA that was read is TGTGCCAGCAGCGAAGGGACAGGGCACAATTCACCC. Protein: CASSEGTGHNSP. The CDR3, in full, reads CASSEGTGHNSPLHF.